This section outlines one TCR beta chain sequence together with its context. What it binds is unknown. The sample belongs to a study of T cells in localized non-small cell lung cancer. Findings and caveats of the study: Sequencing, confined to only one tumor region, leaves heterogeneity possible. Highest T cell clonality was seen in uninvolved adjacent lung, surpassing that measured in tumor. The study linked higher blood T cell density to longer overall survival. Appearing in adjacent lung were a median roughly 60 of the top 100 tumor clones.

There are 16 residues in the CDR3. Germline V CDR1 and CDR2: SGHNT, YYREEE (reference sequence). Trimming cost V 1 base and J 7 bases; bases outside gene matches: 8. Sequencing was performed with immunoSEQ multiplex PCR; in TCRdb, only in-frame clones are kept and a portion is missing. Altogether 45,000 to 60,000 clones are present, 85% to 90% being singletons, with the ten largest covering roughly 2.5%. Sequenced here: PBMCs, sampled before any cancer treatment. This chain links TRBV5-4 with TRBJ1-6; 7 bases line up with TRBD1. The TCR comes from a man between 35 and 75 years old with stage II lung adenocarcinoma. The CDR3 region has the DNA TGTGCCAGCAGCTTGCAGGGGGACCTCCCCAATTCACCCCTCCACTTT. This encodes CASSLQGDLPNSPLHF.